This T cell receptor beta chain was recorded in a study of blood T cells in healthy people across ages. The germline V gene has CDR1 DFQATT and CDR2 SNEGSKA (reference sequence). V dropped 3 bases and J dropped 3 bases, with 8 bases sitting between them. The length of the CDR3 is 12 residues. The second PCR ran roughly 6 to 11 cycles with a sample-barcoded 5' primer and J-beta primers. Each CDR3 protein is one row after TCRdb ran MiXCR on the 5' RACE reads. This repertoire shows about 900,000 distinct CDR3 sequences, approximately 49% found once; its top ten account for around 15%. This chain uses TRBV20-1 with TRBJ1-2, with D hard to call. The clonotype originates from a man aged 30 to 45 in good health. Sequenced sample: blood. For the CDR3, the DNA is TGCAGTGCTAGCGACGGGTACTATGGCTACACCTTC. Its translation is CSASDGYYGYTF.